This is a list of T cell receptor beta chains from one sample in a study of vaccination effects on CD4 cells after COVID-19. TCRdb's table, derived via immunoSEQ multiplex PCR, lists solely in-frame clones and lacks some. The sample holds about 73,000 clones, over 65% seen once. Their antigens are not known. The specimen comprised CD4+ T cells from PBMCs cultured without peptide, sampled after COVID-19 vaccination. The source of these receptors is a human donor who received a COVID-19 vaccine. Both conserved end residues are part of each CDR3. The D gene is left open where the match is weak.

v_call: TRBV5-8; cdr3_length: 20; d_call: TRBD1; cdr3_aa: CASPNGWAGGRGSSQETQYF
v_call: TRBV19; cdr3_length: 15; d_call: TRBD1; cdr3_aa: CASRRDRGPTDTQYF
v_call: TRBV2; cdr3_length: 12; d_call: -; cdr3_aa: CASSLTNSPLHF
v_call: TRBV28; cdr3_length: 17; d_call: TRBD1; cdr3_aa: CASTLSRQGVSGNTIYF
v_call: TRBV10-3; cdr3_length: 12; d_call: -; cdr3_aa: CAIRHDNSPLHF
v_call: TRBV18; cdr3_length: 17; d_call: -; cdr3_aa: CASSQAFREVKNEKLFF
v_call: TRBV18; cdr3_length: 15; d_call: -; cdr3_aa: CASSPRVYKTGELFF
v_call: TRBV7-3; cdr3_length: 15; d_call: -; cdr3_aa: CASSLGGANTGELFF
v_call: TRBV6-5; cdr3_length: 13; d_call: TRBD2; cdr3_aa: CASRLAGYNEQFF
v_call: TRBV5-1; cdr3_length: 15; d_call: -; cdr3_aa: CASHSRPESTDTQYF
v_call: TRBV28; cdr3_length: 14; d_call: TRBD2; cdr3_aa: CASSLVLAGDTQYF
v_call: TRBV19; cdr3_length: 15; d_call: -; cdr3_aa: CASSITAGSNTEAFF
v_call: TRBV20-1; cdr3_length: 15; d_call: -; cdr3_aa: CSATDPGLSNQPQHF
v_call: TRBV30; cdr3_length: 16; d_call: TRBD1; cdr3_aa: CAWSVMNRGRRETQYF
v_call: TRBV2; cdr3_length: 11; d_call: -; cdr3_aa: CASSELGTQYF
v_call: TRBV28; cdr3_length: 15; d_call: -; cdr3_aa: CASSFQPGGYYGYTF
v_call: TRBV24-1; cdr3_length: 14; d_call: TRBD1; cdr3_aa: CATSLGGLNTEAFF
v_call: TRBV2; cdr3_length: 15; d_call: TRBD1; cdr3_aa: CASGRGGQPNTEAFF
v_call: TRBV7-8; cdr3_length: 14; d_call: -; cdr3_aa: CAGGGVVHNSPLHF
v_call: TRBV24-1; cdr3_length: 13; d_call: -; cdr3_aa: CATSDFGVGELFF
v_call: TRBV2; cdr3_length: 17; d_call: TRBD1; cdr3_aa: CASSDRQGVYSNQPQHF
v_call: TRBV19; cdr3_length: 15; d_call: -; cdr3_aa: CASSLGPGHQETQYF
v_call: TRBV5-1; cdr3_length: 14; d_call: -; cdr3_aa: CASKNISSTDTQYF
v_call: TRBV18; cdr3_length: 14; d_call: -; cdr3_aa: CASSLTDSGNTIYF
v_call: TRBV4-2; cdr3_length: 16; d_call: -; cdr3_aa: CASSQDSGTTYEKLFF
v_call: TRBV4-1; cdr3_length: 14; d_call: TRBD2; cdr3_aa: CASSQVGLAGIQFF
v_call: TRBV7-3; cdr3_length: 14; d_call: -; cdr3_aa: CASSPQGGPDTQYF
v_call: TRBV29-1; cdr3_length: 17; d_call: TRBD2; cdr3_aa: CSVDNNRLAGGQREQFF
v_call: TRBV12-3/TRBV12-4; cdr3_length: 12; d_call: TRBD2; cdr3_aa: CARGGIAGELFF
v_call: TRBV3-1/TRBV3-2; cdr3_length: 16; d_call: -; cdr3_aa: CASSPYAGVGADTQYF
v_call: TRBV18; cdr3_length: 12; d_call: -; cdr3_aa: CASSPGEKKAFF
v_call: TRBV2; cdr3_length: 14; d_call: TRBD1; cdr3_aa: CASAQQGINEKLFF
v_call: TRBV5-6; cdr3_length: 14; d_call: -; cdr3_aa: CASSLVGGLETQYF
v_call: TRBV19; cdr3_length: 13; d_call: TRBD1; cdr3_aa: CASSIDRDREQFF
v_call: TRBV5-1; cdr3_length: 15; d_call: TRBD1; cdr3_aa: CASSLEDRGQSPLHF
v_call: TRBV7-3; cdr3_length: 19; d_call: -; cdr3_aa: CASSLKLPNQAGTYNEQFF
v_call: TRBV6-2/TRBV6-3; cdr3_length: 14; d_call: -; cdr3_aa: CASSYYGGGTEAFF
v_call: TRBV5-5; cdr3_length: 16; d_call: TRBD1; cdr3_aa: CASSSRPQGAQETQYF
v_call: TRBV7-3; cdr3_length: 16; d_call: TRBD2; cdr3_aa: CASSPQGGTSVFEQFF
v_call: TRBV12-3/TRBV12-4; cdr3_length: 13; d_call: TRBD1; cdr3_aa: CASSRDRGETQYF
v_call: TRBV2; cdr3_length: 13; d_call: -; cdr3_aa: CASSEAVLYGYTF
v_call: TRBV5-1; cdr3_length: 15; d_call: -; cdr3_aa: CASSLRRAVEETQYF
v_call: TRBV20-1; cdr3_length: 16; d_call: TRBD1; cdr3_aa: CSASLTGQGFNQPQHF
v_call: TRBV5-1; cdr3_length: 14; d_call: -; cdr3_aa: CASTIGGYETEAFF
v_call: TRBV5-8; cdr3_length: 16; d_call: -; cdr3_aa: CASRSHRGRDTGELFF
v_call: TRBV18; cdr3_length: 14; d_call: TRBD1; cdr3_aa: CASSSDRGVETQYF
v_call: TRBV10-2; cdr3_length: 15; d_call: -; cdr3_aa: CASSDENRDQETQYF
v_call: TRBV5-6; cdr3_length: 16; d_call: -; cdr3_aa: CASSLTFSLNTGELFF
v_call: TRBV4-1; cdr3_length: 12; d_call: -; cdr3_aa: CASSQDFRGYTF
v_call: TRBV6-5; cdr3_length: 13; d_call: -; cdr3_aa: CASTEMDRNRYTF
v_call: TRBV5-6; cdr3_length: 19; d_call: TRBD2; cdr3_aa: CASSPDRWVAGVIQETQYF
v_call: TRBV7-2; cdr3_length: 15; d_call: -; cdr3_aa: CASSFSQGLNQPQHF
v_call: TRBV7-3; cdr3_length: 16; d_call: -; cdr3_aa: CASSILPGAAYNEQFF
v_call: TRBV18; cdr3_length: 17; d_call: -; cdr3_aa: CASSPRSLGTSGSPLHF
v_call: TRBV7-2; cdr3_length: 15; d_call: TRBD2; cdr3_aa: CASSSFAGGGLGQFF